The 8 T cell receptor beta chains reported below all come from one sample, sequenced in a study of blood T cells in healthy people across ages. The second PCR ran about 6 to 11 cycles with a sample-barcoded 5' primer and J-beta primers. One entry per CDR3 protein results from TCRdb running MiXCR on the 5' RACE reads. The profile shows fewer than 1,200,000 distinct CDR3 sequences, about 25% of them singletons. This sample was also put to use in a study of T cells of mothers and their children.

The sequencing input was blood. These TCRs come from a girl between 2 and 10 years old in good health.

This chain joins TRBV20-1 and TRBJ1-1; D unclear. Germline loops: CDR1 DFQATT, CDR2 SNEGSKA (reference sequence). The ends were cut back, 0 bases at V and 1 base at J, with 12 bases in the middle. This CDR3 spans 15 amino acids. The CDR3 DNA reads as TGCAGTGCTAGAGATTTAAGAGGCGCGAACACTGAAGCTTTCTTT. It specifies CSARDLRGANTEAFF.

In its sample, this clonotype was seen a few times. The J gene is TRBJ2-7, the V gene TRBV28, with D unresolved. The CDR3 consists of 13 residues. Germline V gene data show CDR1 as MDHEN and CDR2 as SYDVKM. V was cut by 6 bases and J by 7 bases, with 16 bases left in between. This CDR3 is CASRVTGSREQYF. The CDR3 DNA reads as TGTGCCAGCAGAGTTACTGGTTCACGAGAGCAGTACTTC.

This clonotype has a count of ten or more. This CDR3 is CASSQDGLAGTNEQFF. The CDR3, as DNA: TGCGCCAGCAGCCAAGATGGGCTAGCGGGGACTAATGAGCAGTTCTTC. The chain uses TRBV4-3 and TRBJ2-1, with 9 bases that match TRBD2. The germline V gene has CDR1 LGHNA and CDR2 YSLEER. The CDR3 length is 16 residues. The V gene end was trimmed by 0 bases and the J gene end by 7 bases; junction bases not matched to a gene: 7.

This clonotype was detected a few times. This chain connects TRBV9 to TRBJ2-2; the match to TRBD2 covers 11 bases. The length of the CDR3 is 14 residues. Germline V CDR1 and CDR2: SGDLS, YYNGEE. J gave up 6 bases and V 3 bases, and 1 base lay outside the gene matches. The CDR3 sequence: CASSDSGGAGELFF. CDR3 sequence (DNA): TGTGCCAGCAGCGATAGCGGGGGGGCCGGGGAGCTGTTTTTT.

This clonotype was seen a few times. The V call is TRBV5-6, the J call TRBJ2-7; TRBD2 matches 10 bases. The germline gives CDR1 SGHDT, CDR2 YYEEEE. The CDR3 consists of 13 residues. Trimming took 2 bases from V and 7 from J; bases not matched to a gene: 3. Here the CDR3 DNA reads TGTGCCAGCAGCTTAGCGGGAGGGTGTGAGCAGTACTTC. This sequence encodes CASSLAGGCEQYF.

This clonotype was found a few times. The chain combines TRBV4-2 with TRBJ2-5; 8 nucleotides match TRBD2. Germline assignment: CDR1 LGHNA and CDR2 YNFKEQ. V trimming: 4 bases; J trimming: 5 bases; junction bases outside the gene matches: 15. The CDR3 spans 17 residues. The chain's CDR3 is CASSRLSGSDYGETQYF. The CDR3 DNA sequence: TGTGCCAGCAGCCGGCTAAGCGGGAGCGATTACGGGGAGACCCAGTACTTC.

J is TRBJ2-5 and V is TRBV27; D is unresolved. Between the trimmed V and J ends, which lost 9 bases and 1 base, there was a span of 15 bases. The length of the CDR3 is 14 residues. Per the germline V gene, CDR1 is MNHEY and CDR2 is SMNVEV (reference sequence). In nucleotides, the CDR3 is TGTGCCAGTGATGAGAAGGGATCCCAAGAGACCCAGTACTTC. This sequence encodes CASDEKGSQETQYF.

Here the CDR3 reads CSVVLWGSNVLTF. The CDR3 nucleotides read TGCAGCGTTGTCCTTTGGGGTTCCAACGTCCTGACTTTC. The rearrangement uses TRBV29-1 and TRBJ2-6; D call uncertain. Germline lookup yields CDR1 SQVTM and CDR2 ANQGSEA. The CDR3 totals 13 residues. V dropped 4 bases and J dropped 8 bases, with 12 bases sitting between them.